The 16 T cell receptor beta chains below come from one sample, sequenced in a study of T cells in Graves' hyperthyroidism and ophthalmopathy. Researchers took RNA transcripts and amplified the TCR beta CDR3 regions from them. Primed by the HTBI set, a first-round RT-PCR was run on the TCR CDR3. TCRdb itself ran the multiplex PCR reads through MiXCR, one entry per CDR3 protein. The sample records fewer than 110,000 distinct CDR3 sequences, approximately 16% being singletons. The sample comprised blood. The receptors shown here come from a woman in her fifties or sixties with Graves' hyperthyroidism.

This clonotype was detected many times. The chain has TRBV20-1 and TRBJ2-1, with 13 bases that match TRBD2. V trimming: 1 base; J trimming: 6 bases; junction bases outside the gene matches: 9. The CDR3 length is 17 residues. The V gene's germline CDR1 is DFQATT and CDR2 SNEGSKA (reference sequence). The CDR3 reads CSARVRATSGRVNEQFF. CDR3 in DNA: TGCAGTGCTAGAGTTAGGGCTACTAGCGGGAGGGTCAATGAGCAGTTCTTC.

CDR3 in DNA: TGTGCCAGCAGCTACTGGACTAGCGGGGGAAATGAGCAGTTCTTC. Encoded protein: CASSYWTSGGNEQFF. The rearrangement uses TRBV5-5 and TRBJ2-1; 13 bases map to TRBD2. The J segment lost 7 bases and the V segment lost 3 bases, leaving 4 bases of the junction unmatched. Germline V gene sequence: CDR1 SGHKS, CDR2 YYEKEE (reference sequence). The CDR3 totals 15 residues.

This clonotype was counted many times. V and J are TRBV20-1 and TRBJ2-1; the match to TRBD2 covers 16 bases. Unmatched junction bases numbered 17, after V lost 6 bases and J lost 6 bases. Germline CDR1 is DFQATT and CDR2 is SNEGSKA (reference sequence). The CDR3 totals 19 residues. CDR3 DNA: TGCAGTGCGCTGGCCCCGGGGACTAGCGGGAGGGCCATAGTCAATGAGCAGTTCTTC. It yields the protein CSALAPGTSGRAIVNEQFF.

This clonotype occurred many times. J is TRBJ1-1 and V is TRBV18; D not resolved. V lost 1 base and J 5 bases, leaving 11 bases between the germline ends. From germline, CDR1 is KGHSH and CDR2 LQKENI. There are 14 residues in the CDR3. The CDR3 DNA follows: TGTGCCAGCTCACCACGTTCGCGGGGAACTGAAGCTTTCTTT. Protein sequence: CASSPRSRGTEAFF.

In its sample, this clonotype was seen many times. The CDR3 region is CSARPQGLIRNSPLHF. CDR3 DNA sequence: TGCAGTGCTAGACCACAGGGCCTAATAAGAAATTCACCCCTCCACTTT. J is TRBJ1-6 and V is TRBV20-1, with a tentative D call TRBD1 (6 bases). Germline V lookup: CDR1 DFQATT, CDR2 SNEGSKA (reference sequence). The CDR3 length is 16 residues. Between the trimmed V and J ends, which lost 2 bases and 7 bases, there was a span of 18 bases.

This clonotype was recorded many times. The rearrangement links TRBV3-1 to TRBJ2-7; TRBD2 agrees at 13 bases. Germline V gene lookup returns CDR1 LGHDT and CDR2 YNNKEL (reference sequence). Germline trimming cut 3 bases from V and 4 bases from J; bases unmatched to any gene: 3. This CDR3 is 15 amino acids long. The CDR3 region has the DNA TGTGCCAGCAGCCATGGGACTAGCGGGGCATACGAGCAGTACGTC. It specifies CASSHGTSGAYEQYV.

This clonotype was seen repeatedly, ten times or more. This chain connects TRBV20-1 to TRBJ2-7, with D hard to call. V lost 3 bases to trimming and J lost 4 bases, with 13 bases between them. This CDR3 is 13 amino acids long. Germline V gene sequence: CDR1 DFQATT, CDR2 SNEGSKA (reference sequence). The CDR3 sequence: CSASRATGYEQYF. CDR3 coding DNA: TGCAGTGCTAGTAGGGCGACCGGGTACGAGCAGTACTTC.

The chain recombines TRBV28 with TRBJ1-3, with 8 positions matching TRBD1. This CDR3 has 18 amino acids. The J segment lost 3 bases and the V segment lost 1 base, leaving 11 bases of the junction unmatched. Germline CDR1 MDHEN, CDR2 SYDVKM. The CDR3 protein is CASSLLSIRGPIGNTIYF. CDR3 nucleotides: TGTGCCAGCAGTTTATTGTCCATCAGGGGGCCAATTGGAAACACCATATATTTT. The full variable domain, rest sourced from reference TRBV28 and TRBJ1-3, is DVKVTQSSRYLVKRTGEKVFLECVQDMDHENMFWYRQDPGLGLRLIYFSYDVKMKEKGDIPEGYSVSREKKERFSLILESASTNQTSMYLCASSLLSIRGPIGNTIYFGEGSWLTVV.

In its sample, this clonotype was seen many times. This chain links TRBV24-1 with TRBJ2-5; TRBD1 is a possible D gene (6 bases). Germline loops: CDR1 KGHDR, CDR2 SFDVKD. V was pared by 9 bases and J by 2 bases, with 12 bases between. This CDR3 comprises 13 residues. CDR3 amino acids: CATSGTYQETQYF. For the CDR3, the DNA is TGTGCCACCTCTGGGACATATCAAGAGACCCAGTACTTC.

This clonotype was detected many times. The CDR3 protein is CSARDPGGRPDTSTDTQYF. For the CDR3, the DNA is TGCAGTGCTAGAGATCCAGGGGGTCGTCCTGATACTAGCACAGATACGCAGTATTTT. The chain uses TRBV20-1 and TRBJ2-3; 7 positions agree with TRBD1. CDR1 is DFQATT and CDR2 is SNEGSKA in the germline V gene (reference sequence). Germline trimming cut 0 bases from V and 0 bases from J; bases unmatched to any gene: 15. The CDR3 loop spans 19 amino acids.

This clonotype has at least ten counts. This chain joins TRBV28 and TRBJ2-1; TRBD2 matches at 9 bases. V was clipped by 5 bases and J by 9 bases; unmatched bases: 11. Looked up from germline, CDR1 is MDHEN and CDR2 is SYDVKM. There are 15 residues in the CDR3. The CDR3 is CASSTMTSGNSEQFF. CDR3 nucleotide sequence: TGTGCCAGCAGTACAATGACTAGCGGAAATTCTGAGCAGTTCTTC.

This clonotype was picked up many times. The chain recombines TRBV12-5 with TRBJ2-1; TRBD2 agrees at 8 bases. Trimming took 5 bases from V and 4 from J; bases not matched to a gene: 4. The CDR3 is 14 amino acids. Per germline, CDR1 LGHNT and CDR2 FRNRAP. CDR3: CASGLAGIYNEQFF. The CDR3 DNA is TGTGCTAGTGGTCTAGCGGGCATATACAATGAGCAGTTCTTC.

The gene calls are TRBV11-2 and TRBJ1-1; weak D call: TRBD1 (6 bases). The V end lost 10 bases, the J end lost 1 base, and 22 bases lay between the germline ends. The CDR3 is made up of 16 amino acids. Germline V gives CDR1 SGHAT, CDR2 FQNNGV. The CDR3 region has the DNA TGTGCCACCGGGGGCCAAGGATCGAAAAGGAACACTGAAGCTTTCTTT. This encodes CATGGQGSKRNTEAFF.

The table lists this clonotype with many counts. The chain uses TRBV20-1 and TRBJ2-1; TRBD2 matches at 14 bases. This CDR3 comprises 14 residues. In germline, CDR1 is DFQATT, CDR2 SNEGSKA (reference sequence). V shed 6 bases and J 11 bases; nucleotides not matched to a gene: 9. The CDR3 nucleotides read TGCAGTGCAAGACCGGGACTAGCGGGAGATAAGCAGTTCTTC. This gives the protein CSARPGLAGDKQFF.

This clonotype was detected ten times or more. At one of its ends the junction is not consistent with the germline gene, which may arise from a read error. V and J are TRBV2 and TRBJ2-5; TRBD2 matches 13 bases. Germline CDR1 reads SNHLY; CDR2 reads FYNNEI. The CDR3 contains 20 residues. The CDR3 sequence is CASSEEPGLAGVANHETQYF. CDR3 nucleotides: TGTGCCAGCAGTGAAGAACCTGGACTAGCGGGAGTAGCTAACCATGAGACCCAGTACTTC.

This clonotype was recorded at least ten times. CDR3 sequence (DNA): TGCAGCGTCATTAGGTCCAACGTCCTGACTTTC. It is translated as CSVIRSNVLTF. The chain is built from TRBV29-1 and TRBJ2-6; D unresolved. The CDR3 spans 11 residues. V was trimmed by 6 bases and J by 8 bases, leaving 8 bases between them. Germline V lookup: CDR1 SQVTM, CDR2 ANQGSEA.